This T cell receptor beta chain was captured in a study of blood T cell repertoires in COVID-19. In the study overall: Acute and convalescent COVID-19 specimens originated in the United States, Italy and Spain. T cells, B-cell-depleted T cells, or PBMCs supplied cDNA or gDNA.

With 3 bases removed from V and 4 bases from J, the gap between germline ends came to 16 bases. Germline CDR1 reads LGHNA; CDR2 reads YSLEER. The CDR3 spans 16 residues. This clone appeared a few times. Study processing details: Reference gene primer amplification gave nucleated cell count estimates. Clones were read by immunoSEQ multiplex PCR, and TCRdb kept only the in-frame ones, dropping some. V, J and clone size reflect that table, while D and trimming were determined from the DNA. Seen here are some 200,000 clones, about 86% observed once, and the top ten hold around 14%. The rearrangement uses TRBV4-3 and TRBJ2-1; a weak D match, TRBD2 (6 bases). This receptor was taken from a man aged 25 to 45 with active or convalescent COVID-19. Sequences were obtained from peripheral blood. CDR3 DNA sequence: TGCGCCAGCAGCCAGGGGAGGCGGAGCGGATACAATGAGCAGTTCTTC. Translation: CASSQGRRSGYNEQFF.